This T cell receptor (beta chain) was sequenced for a study of blood T cells in healthy people across ages. A second PCR, run for about 6 to 11 cycles, used a sample-barcoded 5' primer plus a J-beta primer mix. The template-switch adaptor was a 5' adaptor with 12 random nucleotides. It tagged each cDNA molecule. Using its own MiXCR run on the 5' RACE reads, TCRdb lists one record per CDR3 protein. The sample comprises 730,000 or so distinct CDR3 sequences, 35% to 45% of which are singletons, and less than 25% rests with the top ten. Study conclusions and caveats: Among T cells, TCR beta diversity per million cells dropped roughly linearly as age rose.

Per sample, a minimum of 6 million PBMCs were isolated. There are 12 residues in the CDR3. In germline, CDR1 is DFQATT, CDR2 SNEGSKA (reference sequence). Trimming shortened V by 6 bases and J by 2 bases, and 11 bases separated the two germline ends. As regards this clonotype: Its antigen is unidentified.

This rearrangement joins TRBV20-1 to TRBJ2-7, with D maybe TRBD2 (6 bases). The sequence was obtained from a woman aged 55-69 years in good health. The sample consisted of blood. The CDR3 sequence is CSAGRTPYEQYF. The CDR3 DNA follows: TGCAGTGCCGGGAGAACGCCCTACGAGCAGTACTTC.